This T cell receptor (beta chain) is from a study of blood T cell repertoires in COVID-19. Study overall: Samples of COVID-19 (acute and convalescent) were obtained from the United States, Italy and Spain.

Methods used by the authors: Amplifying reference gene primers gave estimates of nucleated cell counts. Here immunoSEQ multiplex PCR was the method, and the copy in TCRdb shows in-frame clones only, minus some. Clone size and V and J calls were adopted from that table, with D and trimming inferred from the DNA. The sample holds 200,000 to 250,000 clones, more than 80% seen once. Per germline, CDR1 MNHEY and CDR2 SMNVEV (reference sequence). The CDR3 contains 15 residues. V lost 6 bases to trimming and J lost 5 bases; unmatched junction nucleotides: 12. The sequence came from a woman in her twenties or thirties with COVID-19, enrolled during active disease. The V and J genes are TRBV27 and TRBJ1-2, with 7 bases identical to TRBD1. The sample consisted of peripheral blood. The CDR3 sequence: CASSEYSGTAYGYTF. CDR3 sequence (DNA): TGTGCCAGCAGCGAATACTCCGGGACAGCGTATGGCTACACCTTC.